This TCR beta chain appears in the sequencing data of a study of T-cell reconstitution after alpha-beta-depleted transplantation in children. This clonotype was observed a single time. The ends lost 6 bases at V and 3 bases at J; junction bases unmatched: 7. The CDR3 consists of 15 residues. Preparation of the TCRbeta library was carried out with unique molecular identifiers. TCRdb re-called the PCR reads with MiXCR, one entry per CDR3 protein. This repertoire shows about 400,000 distinct CDR3 sequences, roughly 20% found once; its top ten account for 3.8%. The sample consisted of PBMCs from the stem cell graft donor, taken from the stem cell graft. The chain carries TRBV12-3 or TRBV12-4 and TRBJ2-3, with 9 bases identical to TRBD2. This receptor was taken from a human donor who donated a stem cell graft to a child with acute myeloid leukemia. CDR3 sequence: CASSQRGAGTDTQYF. The CDR3 nucleotides are TGTGCCAGCAGCCAGCGGGGGGCTGGGACAGATACGCAGTATTTT.